A single sample is the source of the 6 T cell receptor beta chains below, sequenced in a study of T cells in Graves' hyperthyroidism and ophthalmopathy. Researchers amplified the TCR beta CDR3 regions from RNA transcripts. In the first-round RT-PCR of the TCR CDR3, the HTBI primer set was used. Using its own MiXCR run on the multiplex PCR reads, TCRdb lists one record per CDR3 protein. The table has roughly 560,000 distinct CDR3 sequences, roughly 15% seen once. Input material: blood. The origin of the receptors is a woman aged 40 to 55 with Graves' ophthalmopathy.

The table lists this clonotype with many counts. The V and J genes are TRBV12-3 or TRBV12-4 and TRBJ1-2; TRBD1 is a possible D gene (6 bases). Deletions cut 6 bases from V and 4 bases from J, with 18 bases between. The CDR3 has 15 residues. In nucleotides, the CDR3 is TGTGCCAGCAGCCGACAGGCCCTAGGTAGCTATGGCTACACCTTC. This encodes CASSRQALGSYGYTF.

In this sample, this clonotype turned up many times. The chain is built from TRBV28 and TRBJ1-5; 9 bases line up with TRBD1. This CDR3 has 15 amino acids. The germline CDR1 and CDR2 sequences are MDHEN and SYDVKM. V trimming: 7 bases; J trimming: 5 bases; junction bases outside the gene matches: 9. This chain's CDR3 is CASIISTGGYQPQHF. Here the CDR3 DNA reads TGTGCCAGCATAATTTCTACAGGGGGCTATCAGCCCCAGCATTTT.

The V gene is TRBV4-2, the J gene TRBJ2-7, with 7 nucleotides matching TRBD1. Germline-derived CDR1 and CDR2 are LGHNA and YNFKEQ. This CDR3 is 17 amino acids long. V trimming: 2 bases; J trimming: 3 bases; junction bases outside the gene matches: 13. The CDR3 sequence: CASSQSATGTDSYEQYF. CDR3 DNA sequence: TGTGCCAGCAGCCAAAGCGCAACCGGGACAGACAGCTACGAGCAGTACTTC.

The gene calls are TRBV27 and TRBJ1-2; D is unclear. Trimming cost V 5 bases and J 0 bases, with 13 bases left between them. Germline assignment: CDR1 MNHEY and CDR2 SMNVEV (reference sequence). There are 15 residues in the CDR3. The CDR3 bases are TGTGCCAGCAGTCAAGCGGGAAAAACTAACTATGGCTACACCTTC. This sequence encodes CASSQAGKTNYGYTF.

This clonotype was counted ten times or more. J is TRBJ2-5 and V is TRBV7-3, with TRBD2 identical over 10 bases. The CDR3 is made up of 16 amino acids. The V segment lost 2 bases and the J segment 0 bases; nucleotides outside the gene matches: 3. Germline V gene data show CDR1 as SGHTA and CDR2 as FQGTGA. The CDR3 bases are TGTGCCAGCAGCTTACGGGGACTAGCGTACCAAGAGACCCAGTACTTC. Its translation: CASSLRGLAYQETQYF.

This clonotype occurred once. V gene TRBV6-1 combines with J gene TRBJ2-7, with TRBD2 matching over 11 bases. After removal of 3 bases from V and 5 bases from J, the junction contained 6 bases not matched to a gene. The germline gives CDR1 MNHNS, CDR2 SASEGT. This CDR3 is 15 amino acids long. CDR3 amino acids: CASSENSGRANEQYF. The CDR3 nucleotides are TGTGCCAGCAGTGAGAATAGCGGGAGGGCCAACGAGCAGTACTTC.